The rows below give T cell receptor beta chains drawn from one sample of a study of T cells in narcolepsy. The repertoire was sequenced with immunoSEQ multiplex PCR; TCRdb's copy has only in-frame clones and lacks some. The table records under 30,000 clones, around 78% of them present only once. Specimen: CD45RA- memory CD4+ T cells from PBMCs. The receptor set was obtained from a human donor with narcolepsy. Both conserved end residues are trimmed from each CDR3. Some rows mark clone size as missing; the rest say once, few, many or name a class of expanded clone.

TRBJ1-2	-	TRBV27	AGSFRGQGGYT
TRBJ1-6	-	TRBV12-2	ASRLATQGAPLH
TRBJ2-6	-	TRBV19	ASSESGGAQFGANVLT
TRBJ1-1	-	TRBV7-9	ASSLVGGNTEAF
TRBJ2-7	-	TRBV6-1	ASSYVGSSYEQY
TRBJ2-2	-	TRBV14	ASSQQRATGELF
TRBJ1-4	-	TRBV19	ASSIWDQPNEKLF
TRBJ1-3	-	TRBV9	ASSVVPGNSGNTIY
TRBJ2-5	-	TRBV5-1	ASSLRQFGETQY
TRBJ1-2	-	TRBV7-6	ASSLRPQGPYGYT
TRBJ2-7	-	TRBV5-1	ASSPRVGYTYEQY
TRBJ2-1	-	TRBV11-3	ASSLARNNEQF
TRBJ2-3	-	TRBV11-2	ASSLAPLAGGPRDTQY
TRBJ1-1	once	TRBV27	ASSLSTGTGGRAF
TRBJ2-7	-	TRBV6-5	ASSSIRDRGRQEQY
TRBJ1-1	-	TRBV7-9	ASSFMNTEAF
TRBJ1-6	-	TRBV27	ASSLYPGQGNSPLH
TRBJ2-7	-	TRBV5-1	ASSRPPAYEQY
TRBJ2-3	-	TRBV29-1	SVAKGSNTDTQY
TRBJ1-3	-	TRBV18	ASSPTRTGVSGNTIY
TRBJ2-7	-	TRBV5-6	ASSWGGVYEQY
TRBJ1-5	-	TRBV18	ASSAGGDQPQH
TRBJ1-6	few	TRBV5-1	ASSLGTGTSPLH
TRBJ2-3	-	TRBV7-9	ASRGAGDTQY
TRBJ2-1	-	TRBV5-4	ASSSPRDGGAYNEQF
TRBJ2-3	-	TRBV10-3	AIRDPGQGPDTQY
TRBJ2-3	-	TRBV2	ASSPVRGGPTDTQY
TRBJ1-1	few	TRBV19	ASSIDPPDRRGTEAF